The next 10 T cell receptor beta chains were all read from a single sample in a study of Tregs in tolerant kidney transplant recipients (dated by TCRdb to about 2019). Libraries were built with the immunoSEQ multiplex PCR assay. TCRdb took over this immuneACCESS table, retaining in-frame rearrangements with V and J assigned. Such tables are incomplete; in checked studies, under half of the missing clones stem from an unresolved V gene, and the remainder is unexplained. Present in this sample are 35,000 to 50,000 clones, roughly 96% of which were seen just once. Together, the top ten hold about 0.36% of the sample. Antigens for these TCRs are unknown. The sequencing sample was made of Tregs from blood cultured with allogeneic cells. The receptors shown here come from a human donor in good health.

CDR3 residues: CASSPSGGTYNEQFF. CDR3 DNA: TGTGCCAGCAGCCCTAGCGGGGGCACTTACAATGAGCAGTTCTTC. J is TRBJ2-1 and V is TRBV7-8; TRBD2 aligns across 10 bases. Per the germline V gene, CDR1 is SGHVS and CDR2 is FQNEAQ. The CDR3 covers 15 residues. V shed 5 bases, J shed 4 bases, and the junction held 5 bases outside the gene matches.

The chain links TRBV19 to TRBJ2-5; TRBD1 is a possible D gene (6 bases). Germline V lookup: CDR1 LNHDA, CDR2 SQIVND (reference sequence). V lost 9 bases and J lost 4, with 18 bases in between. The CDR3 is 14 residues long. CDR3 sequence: CARRTEPQGETQYF. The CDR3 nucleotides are TGTGCCAGGCGGACAGAGCCACAAGGAGAGACCCAGTACTTC.

This CDR3 is CASSLTYRGPISPLHF. The DNA for the CDR3 is TGTGCCAGCAGCTTAACGTACAGGGGTCCGATTTCACCCCTCCACTTT. The chain has TRBV11-2 and TRBJ1-6; 7 nucleotides match TRBD1. The J segment lost 9 bases and the V segment lost 2 bases, leaving 10 bases of the junction unmatched. Germline CDR1 reads SGHAT; CDR2 reads FQNNGV. CDR3 length: 16 amino acids.

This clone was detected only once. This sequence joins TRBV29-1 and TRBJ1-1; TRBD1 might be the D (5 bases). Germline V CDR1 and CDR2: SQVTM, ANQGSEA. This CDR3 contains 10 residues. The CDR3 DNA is TGCAGTAAGGGGTTCACTGAAGCTTTCTTT. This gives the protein CSKGFTEAFF.

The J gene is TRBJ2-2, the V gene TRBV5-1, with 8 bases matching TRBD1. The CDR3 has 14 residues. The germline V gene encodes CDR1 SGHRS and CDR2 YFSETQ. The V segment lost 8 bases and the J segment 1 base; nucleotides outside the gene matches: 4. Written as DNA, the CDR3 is TGCGCCAGTTCCGGGACAGGGAACACCGGGGAGCTGTTTTTT. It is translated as CASSGTGNTGELFF.

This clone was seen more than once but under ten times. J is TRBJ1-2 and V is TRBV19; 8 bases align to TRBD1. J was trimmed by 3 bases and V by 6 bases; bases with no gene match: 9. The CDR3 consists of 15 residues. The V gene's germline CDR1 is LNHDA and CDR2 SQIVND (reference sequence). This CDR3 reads CASSLSGTGHYGYTF. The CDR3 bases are TGTGCCAGTAGCTTGTCCGGGACAGGACACTATGGCTACACCTTC.

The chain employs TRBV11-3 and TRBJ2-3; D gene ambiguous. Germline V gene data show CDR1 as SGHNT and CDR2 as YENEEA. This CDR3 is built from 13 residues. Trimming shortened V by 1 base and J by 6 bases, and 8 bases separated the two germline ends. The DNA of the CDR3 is TGTGCCAGCAGCTTAGGTACTCACGATACGCAGTATTTT. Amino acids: CASSLGTHDTQYF.

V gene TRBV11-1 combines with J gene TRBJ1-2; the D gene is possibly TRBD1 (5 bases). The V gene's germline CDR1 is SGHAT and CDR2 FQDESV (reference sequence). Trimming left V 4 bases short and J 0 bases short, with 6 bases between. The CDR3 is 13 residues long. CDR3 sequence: CASSSRANYGYTF. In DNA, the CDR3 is TGTGCCAGCAGCTCCAGGGCTAACTATGGCTACACCTTC. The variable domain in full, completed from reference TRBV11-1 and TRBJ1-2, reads EAEVAQSPRYKITEKSQAVAFWCDPISGHATLYWYRQILGQGPELLVQFQDESVVDDSQLPKDRFSAERLKGVDSTLKIQPAELGDSAMYLCASSSRANYGYTFGSGTRLTVV.

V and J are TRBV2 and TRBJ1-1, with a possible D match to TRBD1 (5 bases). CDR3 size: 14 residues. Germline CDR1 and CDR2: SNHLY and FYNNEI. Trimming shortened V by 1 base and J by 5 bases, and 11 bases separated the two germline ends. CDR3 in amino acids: CASSEGTGWTEAFF. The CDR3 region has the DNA TGTGCCAGCAGTGAAGGTACAGGTTGGACTGAAGCTTTCTTT.

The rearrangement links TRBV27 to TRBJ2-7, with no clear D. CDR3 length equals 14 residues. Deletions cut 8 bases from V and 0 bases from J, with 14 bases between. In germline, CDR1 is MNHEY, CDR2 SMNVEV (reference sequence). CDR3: CASRPTESSYEQYV. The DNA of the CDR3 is TGTGCCAGCCGCCCCACCGAAAGCTCCTACGAGCAGTACGTC.